The present TCR beta chain was sequenced within a study of T cells in Graves' hyperthyroidism and ophthalmopathy (dated 2019 in TCRdb). With respect to the entire study: Peripheral blood samples were taken at initial diagnosis, before any treatment was given. A discovery cohort of about a hundred patients, roughly 43 with Graves' ophthalmopathy and 57 with stable Graves' hyperthyroidism, was used to find distinguishing TCR V-J signatures. In addition, the study compared T-cell repertoires in thyroid tissue and in blood from about six Graves' hyperthyroidism patients. The roughly 100 discovery patients were divided at random into training and test sets in a 7:3 ratio. Prospective prediction of ophthalmopathy was tested in an independent validation cohort consisting of some 19 hyperthyroidism patients and over 15 patients who later progressed to ophthalmopathy. The paper reports TCR Vbeta CDR3 sequencing of more than 120 peripheral blood samples: under 45 ophthalmopathy, about 75 hyperthyroidism and approximately 17 progressor patients. After sampling, hyperthyroidism patients received methimazole starting at 30 mg daily, and ophthalmopathy patients received high-dose intravenous methylprednisolone. Overall results and qualifications from the work: Sample size was not statistically predetermined, and blinding of investigators to group allocation was not performed. Most expanded thyroid clonotypes (frequency above 0.001) were also detected in blood, a finding suggesting that blood repertoires may reflect thyroid immune responses. In validation, the model predicted progression to ophthalmopathy a median of about 6 months before onset, with around 70% sensitivity and roughly 79% specificity. In cross-validation, a model built on a 13 V-J signature told ophthalmopathy apart from stable hyperthyroidism with 85% to 90% sensitivity and approximately 81% specificity, and in testing the same model reached 80%/75%.

The hyperthyroidism patients were between 18 and 65 years old and newly diagnosed, with a disease duration of less than 2 months. Patients with uncontrolled infections, other autoimmune diseases, pregnancy or lactation were excluded. Diagnoses relied on clinical symptoms, serum thyroxine and TRAb, thyroid ultrasound and orbital computed tomography. Blood from progressor patients was drawn when they were first diagnosed with hyperthyroidism, before any ophthalmopathy symptoms appeared. PBMCs were separated from roughly 10 ml of fresh peripheral blood using Ficoll-Paque density gradient centrifugation. Patients classed as progressors first received a Graves' hyperthyroidism diagnosis and then went on to develop ophthalmopathy during follow-up. Total RNA was extracted with Trizol reagent, and quality was checked on an Agilent 2100 Bioanalyzer. The table lists this clonotype with many counts. Its specific antigen is unknown. Qualities for individual bases were not recorded, and no much larger clone is one base off.

The cysteine opens and the phenylalanine closes a CDR3 of 15 amino acids. Just the 45-base CDR3 DNA is kept, in frame starting at base 1. V ends up 4 bases short and J 2 bases short, with an unmatched junction base count of 6. According to the germline V gene (reference sequence), CDR1 reads SEHNR and CDR2 reads FQNEAQ. Amplification of TCR beta CDR3 regions was carried out from RNA transcripts. The TCR CDR3 was subjected to a first round of RT-PCR using the HTBI primer set and the Qiagen OneStep RT-PCR kit. Libraries were constructed in a second round of multiplex PCR, after which size selection and purification were performed. Libraries were sequenced paired-end with 100 bp reads on an Illumina HiSeq2000. The original methods were these. Raw data were processed with SOAPnuke, discarding reads with adapters, uncalled bases, mean Phred below 15, or no exact constant-primer or identifier match. COPE v1.2.5 was used to merge high-quality paired reads, and clonotypes were defined as unique nucleotide sequences. MiTCR v1.1 was used to align clonotypes to the IMGT TRBV, TRBD and TRBJ reference segments. The analysis included only V-J combinations with a frequency above 0.0001, which together covered 99.2% of the repertoires. The TCS score was defined as the ratio of F50 (clonal expansion) to E x V (chaos), calculated using BLOSUM62-based TCRdist between CDR3 peptides within each V-J. Welch's t-statistics and random forest reduced 514 V-J features to under 15, which were used in a naive Bayes classifier (R e1071). Through fastp at Q25 and MiXCR, TCRdb rebuilt clones from the public reads, retaining in-frame beta chains. Records with the same CDR3 protein are collapsed into one entry carrying the most frequent genes and DNA. V and J calls and clone size were set by TCRdb, not the authors. This sample comprises about 300,000 distinct CDR3 sequences, roughly 15% of them detected only once. The ten largest clones add up to roughly 7.5% of the sample.

This clonotype was sampled from a woman aged 25 to 45 with Graves' hyperthyroidism that later progressed to Graves' ophthalmopathy. Recombination connected TRBV7-9 to TRBJ2-3; 7 bases in the junction line up with TRBD1. Sequencing was carried out using blood. This receptor carries the CDR3 CASSSRTGHTDTQYF. At the DNA level, the sequence is TGTGCCAGCAGCTCCCGGACAGGACACACAGATACGCAGTATTTT.